This T cell receptor (beta chain) emerged from a study of T cells in Graves' hyperthyroidism and ophthalmopathy. Study findings and constraints: Blood also contained most expanded thyroid clonotypes above 0.001.

The investigators amplified TCR beta CDR3 regions from RNA transcripts. The TCR CDR3 was amplified in a first-round RT-PCR using the HTBI primer set. TCRdb re-analysed the multiplex PCR reads in MiXCR, keeping a single row per CDR3 protein. The sample yields fewer than 500,000 distinct CDR3 sequences, more than 12% seen once. This clonotype was seen a handful of times. No antigen is known for it. Unmatched junction bases numbered 18, after V lost 10 bases and J lost 5 bases. The CDR3 covers 16 residues. Looked up from germline, CDR1 is MNHNS and CDR2 is SASEGT. Each ophthalmopathy patient scored at least 3 on the Clinical Activity Score and at least 4 on NOSPECS grade, with duration under 3 months. Uncontrolled infection, other autoimmune disease, pregnancy and lactation each barred patients from inclusion. Extraction of PBMCs used 7.5 to 10 ml of fresh peripheral blood.

The sequenced sample consisted of blood. J is TRBJ2-7 and V is TRBV6-1, with 9 bases aligning to TRBD2. This TCR was sampled from a woman aged 30 to 39 with Graves' ophthalmopathy. CDR3 region: CATTPPLAGGPDEQYF. For the CDR3, the DNA is TGTGCCACCACCCCCCCCTTGGCGGGGGGGCCGGACGAGCAGTACTTC.